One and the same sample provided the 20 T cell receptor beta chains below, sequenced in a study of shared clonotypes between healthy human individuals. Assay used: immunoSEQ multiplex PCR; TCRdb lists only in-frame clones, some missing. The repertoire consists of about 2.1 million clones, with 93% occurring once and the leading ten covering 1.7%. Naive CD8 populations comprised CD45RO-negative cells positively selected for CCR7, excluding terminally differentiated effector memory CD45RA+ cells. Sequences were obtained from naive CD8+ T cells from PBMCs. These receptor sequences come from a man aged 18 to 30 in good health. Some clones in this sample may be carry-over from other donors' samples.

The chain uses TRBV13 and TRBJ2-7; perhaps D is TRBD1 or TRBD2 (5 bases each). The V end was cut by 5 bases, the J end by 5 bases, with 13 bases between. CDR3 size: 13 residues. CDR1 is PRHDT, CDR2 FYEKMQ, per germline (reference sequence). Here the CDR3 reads CASSPGTVNEQYF. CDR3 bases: TGTGCCAGCAGCCCCGGGACGGTCAACGAGCAGTACTTC.

The CDR3 here is CASSPRTSGRSGETQYF. Written as DNA, the CDR3 is TGTGCCAGCAGTCCCCGGACTAGCGGGAGATCGGGAGAGACCCAGTACTTC. The rearrangement links TRBV28 to TRBJ2-5, with 13 bases aligning to TRBD2. The V gene end was trimmed by 5 bases and the J gene end by 4 bases; junction bases not matched to a gene: 10. CDR3 length: 17 residues. Germline CDR1 reads MDHEN; CDR2 reads SYDVKM. Full variable domain (outside the CDR3, taken from reference TRBV28 and TRBJ2-5): DVKVTQSSRYLVKRTGEKVFLECVQDMDHENMFWYRQDPGLGLRLIYFSYDVKMKEKGDIPEGYSVSREKKERFSLILESASTNQTSMYLCASSPRTSGRSGETQYFGPGTRLLVL.

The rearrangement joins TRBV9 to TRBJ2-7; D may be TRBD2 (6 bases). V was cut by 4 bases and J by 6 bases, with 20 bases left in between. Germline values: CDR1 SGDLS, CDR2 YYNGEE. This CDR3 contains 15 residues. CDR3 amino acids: CASSPQHGGLREQYF. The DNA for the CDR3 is TGTGCCAGCAGCCCACAACATGGGGGGTTGCGCGAGCAGTACTTC.

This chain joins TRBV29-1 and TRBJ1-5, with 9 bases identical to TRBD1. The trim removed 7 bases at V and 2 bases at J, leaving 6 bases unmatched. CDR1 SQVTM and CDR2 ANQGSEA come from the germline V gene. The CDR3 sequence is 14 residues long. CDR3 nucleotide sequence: TGCAGCGCTGTGACAGGGGGAGGCAATCAGCCCCAGCATTTT. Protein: CSAVTGGGNQPQHF.

CDR3 in amino acids: CASSLWGRVDQETQYF. In DNA form, the CDR3 reads TGTGCCAGCAGTTTATGGGGCAGGGTAGACCAAGAGACCCAGTACTTC. The chain joins TRBV28 to TRBJ2-5, with a weak D call TRBD1 (5 bases). Germline CDR1 MDHEN, CDR2 SYDVKM. V lost 0 bases and J lost 0, with 11 bases in between. This CDR3 contains 16 residues.

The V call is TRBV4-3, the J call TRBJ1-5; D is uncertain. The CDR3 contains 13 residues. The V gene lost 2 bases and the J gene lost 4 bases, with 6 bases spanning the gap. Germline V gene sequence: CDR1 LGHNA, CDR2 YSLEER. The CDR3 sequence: CASSQYENQPQHF. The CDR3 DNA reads TGCGCCAGCAGCCAATACGAGAATCAGCCCCAGCATTTT.

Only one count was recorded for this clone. This CDR3 reads CASSQGSGSGNEQFF. CDR3 nucleotide sequence: TGCGCCAGCAGCCAAGGGAGTGGGTCGGGCAATGAGCAGTTCTTC. V usage is TRBV4-3 and J usage is TRBJ2-1, with D hard to call. Trimming took 1 base from V and 6 from J, leaving 13 bases between them. The CDR3 loop spans 15 amino acids. The germline V gene encodes CDR1 LGHNA and CDR2 YSLEER.

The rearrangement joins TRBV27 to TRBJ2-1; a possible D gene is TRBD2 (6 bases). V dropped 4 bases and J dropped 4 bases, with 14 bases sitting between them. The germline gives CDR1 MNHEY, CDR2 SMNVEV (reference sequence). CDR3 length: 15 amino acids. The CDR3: CASSWAGWDYNEQFF. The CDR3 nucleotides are TGTGCCAGCAGTTGGGCGGGATGGGATTACAATGAGCAGTTCTTC.

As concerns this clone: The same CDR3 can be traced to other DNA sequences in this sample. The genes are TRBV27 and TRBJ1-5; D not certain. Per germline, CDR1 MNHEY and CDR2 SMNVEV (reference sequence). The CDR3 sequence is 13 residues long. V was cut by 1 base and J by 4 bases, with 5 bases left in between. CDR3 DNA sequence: TGTGCCAGCAGTTTATGGGTTAATCAGCCCCAGCATTTT. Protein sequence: CASSLWVNQPQHF.

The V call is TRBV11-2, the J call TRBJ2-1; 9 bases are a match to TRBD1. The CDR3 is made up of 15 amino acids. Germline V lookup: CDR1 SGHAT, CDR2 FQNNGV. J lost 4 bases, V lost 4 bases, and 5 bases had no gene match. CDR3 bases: TGTGCCAGCAGCTCTTTGGGGACAGGGTACAATGAGCAGTTCTTC. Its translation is CASSSLGTGYNEQFF. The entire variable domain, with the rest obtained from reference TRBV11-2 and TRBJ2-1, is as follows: EAGVAQSPRYKIIEKRQSVAFWCNPISGHATLYWYQQILGQGPKLLIQFQNNGVVDDSQLPKDRFSAERLKGVDSTLKIQPAKLEDSAVYLCASSSLGTGYNEQFFGPGTRLTVL.

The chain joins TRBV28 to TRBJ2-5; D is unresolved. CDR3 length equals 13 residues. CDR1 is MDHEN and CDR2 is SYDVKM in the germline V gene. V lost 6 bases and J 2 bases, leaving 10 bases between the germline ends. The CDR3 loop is CASSRVLQETQYF. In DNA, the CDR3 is TGTGCCAGCAGCCGGGTCCTTCAAGAGACCCAGTACTTC.

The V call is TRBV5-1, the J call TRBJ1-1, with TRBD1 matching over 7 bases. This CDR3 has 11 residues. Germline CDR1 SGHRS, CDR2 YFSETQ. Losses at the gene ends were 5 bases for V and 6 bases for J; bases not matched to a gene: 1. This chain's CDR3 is CASRTGAEAFF. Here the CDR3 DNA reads TGCGCCAGCAGAACAGGGGCTGAAGCTTTCTTT.

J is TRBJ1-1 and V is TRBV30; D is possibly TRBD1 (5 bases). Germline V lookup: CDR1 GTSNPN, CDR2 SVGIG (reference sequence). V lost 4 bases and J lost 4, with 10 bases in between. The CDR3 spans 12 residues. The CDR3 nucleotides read TGTGCCTGGACCCGGGGCGGCACTGAAGCTTTCTTT. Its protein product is CAWTRGGTEAFF.

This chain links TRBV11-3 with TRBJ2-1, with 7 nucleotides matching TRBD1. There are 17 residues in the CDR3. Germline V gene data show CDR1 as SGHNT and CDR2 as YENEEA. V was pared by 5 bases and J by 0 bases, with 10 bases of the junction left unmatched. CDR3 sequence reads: CASSPRDRRSSYNEQFF. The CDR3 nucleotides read TGTGCCAGCAGCCCCCGGGACAGAAGGAGCTCCTACAATGAGCAGTTCTTC.

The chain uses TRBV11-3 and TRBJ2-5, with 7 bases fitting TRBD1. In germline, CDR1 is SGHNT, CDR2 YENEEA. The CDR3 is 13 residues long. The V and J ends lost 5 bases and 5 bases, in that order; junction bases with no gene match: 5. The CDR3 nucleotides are TGTGCCAGCAGCGATAGGGGGCGGGAGACCCAGTACTTC. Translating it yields CASSDRGRETQYF. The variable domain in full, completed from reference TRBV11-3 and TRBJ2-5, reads EAGVVQSPRYKIIEKKQPVAFWCNPISGHNTLYWYLQNLGQGPELLIRYENEEAVDDSQLPKDRFSAERLKGVDSTLKIQPAELGDSAVYLCASSDRGRETQYFGPGTRLLVL.

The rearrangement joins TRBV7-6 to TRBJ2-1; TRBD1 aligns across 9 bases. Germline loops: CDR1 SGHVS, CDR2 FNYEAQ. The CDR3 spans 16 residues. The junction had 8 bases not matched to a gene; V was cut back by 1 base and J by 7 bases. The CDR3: CASSLEGGQGGNEQFF. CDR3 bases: TGTGCCAGCAGCTTAGAGGGGGGACAGGGTGGGAATGAGCAGTTCTTC. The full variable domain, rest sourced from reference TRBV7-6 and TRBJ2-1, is GAGVSQSPRYKVTKRGQDVALRCDPISGHVSLYWYRQALGQGPEFLTYFNYEAQQDKSGLPNDRFSAERPEGSISTLTIQRTEQRDSAMYRCASSLEGGQGGNEQFFGPGTRLTVL.

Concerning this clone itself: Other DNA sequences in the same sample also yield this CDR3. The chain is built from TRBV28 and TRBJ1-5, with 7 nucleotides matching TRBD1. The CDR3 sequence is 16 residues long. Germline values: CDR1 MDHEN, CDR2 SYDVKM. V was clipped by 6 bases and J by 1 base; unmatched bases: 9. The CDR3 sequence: CASSSRGPSSNQPQHF. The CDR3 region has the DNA TGTGCCAGCAGCTCTAGGGGGCCATCAAGCAATCAGCCCCAGCATTTT.

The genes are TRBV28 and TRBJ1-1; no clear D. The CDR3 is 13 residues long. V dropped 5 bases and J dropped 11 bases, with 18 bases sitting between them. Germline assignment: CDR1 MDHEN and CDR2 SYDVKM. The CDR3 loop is CASSPRPGMWAFF. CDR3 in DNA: TGTGCCAGCAGTCCCCGACCCGGGATGTGGGCTTTCTTT.

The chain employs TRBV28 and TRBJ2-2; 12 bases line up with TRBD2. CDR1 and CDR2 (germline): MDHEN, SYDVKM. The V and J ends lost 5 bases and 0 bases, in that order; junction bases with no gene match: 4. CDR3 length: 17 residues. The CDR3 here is CASSPRTSGANTGELFF. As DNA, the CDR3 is TGTGCCAGCAGTCCCCGGACTAGCGGGGCGAACACCGGGGAGCTGTTTTTT.

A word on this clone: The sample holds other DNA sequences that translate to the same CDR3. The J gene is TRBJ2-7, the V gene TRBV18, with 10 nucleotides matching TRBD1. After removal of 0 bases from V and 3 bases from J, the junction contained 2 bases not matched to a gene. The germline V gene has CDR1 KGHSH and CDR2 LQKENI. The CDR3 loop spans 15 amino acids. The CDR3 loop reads CASSPPGQGLYEQYF. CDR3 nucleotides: TGTGCCAGCTCACCACCGGGACAGGGGCTCTACGAGCAGTACTTC.